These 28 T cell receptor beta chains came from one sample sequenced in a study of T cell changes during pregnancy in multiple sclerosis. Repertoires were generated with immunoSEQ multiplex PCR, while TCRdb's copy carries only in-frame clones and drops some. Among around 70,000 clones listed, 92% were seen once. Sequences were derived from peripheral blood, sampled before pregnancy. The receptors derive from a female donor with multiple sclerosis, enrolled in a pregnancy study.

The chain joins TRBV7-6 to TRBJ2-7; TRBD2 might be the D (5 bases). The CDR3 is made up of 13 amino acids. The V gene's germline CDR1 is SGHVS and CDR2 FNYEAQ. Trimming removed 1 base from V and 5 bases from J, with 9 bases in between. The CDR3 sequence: CASSLVEGNEQYF. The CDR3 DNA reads TGTGCCAGCAGCTTAGTAGAGGGTAACGAGCAGTACTTC.

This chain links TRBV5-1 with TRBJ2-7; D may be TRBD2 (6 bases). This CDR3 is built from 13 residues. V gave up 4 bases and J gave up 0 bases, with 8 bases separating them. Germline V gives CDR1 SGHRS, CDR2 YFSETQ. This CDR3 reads CASSGGISYEQYF. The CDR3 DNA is TGCGCCAGCAGCGGGGGGATCTCCTACGAGCAGTACTTC.

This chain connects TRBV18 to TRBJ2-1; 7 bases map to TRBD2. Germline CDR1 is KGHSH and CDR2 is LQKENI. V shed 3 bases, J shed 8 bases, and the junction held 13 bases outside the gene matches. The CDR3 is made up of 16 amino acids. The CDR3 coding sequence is TGTGCCAGCTCACCCCCGGGCGGGAGCTCTGCCGATGAGCAGTTCTTC. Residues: CASSPPGGSSADEQFF.

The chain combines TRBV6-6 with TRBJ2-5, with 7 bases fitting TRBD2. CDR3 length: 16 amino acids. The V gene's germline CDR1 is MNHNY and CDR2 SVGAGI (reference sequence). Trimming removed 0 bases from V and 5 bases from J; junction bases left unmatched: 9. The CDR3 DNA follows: TGTGCCAGCAGTTACTCGATCCTGGGACTAACGGAGACCCAGTACTTC. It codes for CASSYSILGLTETQYF.

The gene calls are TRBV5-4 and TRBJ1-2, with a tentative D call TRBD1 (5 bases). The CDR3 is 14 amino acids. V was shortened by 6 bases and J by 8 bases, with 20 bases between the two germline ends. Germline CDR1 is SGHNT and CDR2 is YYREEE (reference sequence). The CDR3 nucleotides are TGTGCCAGCACCGCCCGGGGGGGAAGGTGGGGCTACACCTTC. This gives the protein CASTARGGRWGYTF.

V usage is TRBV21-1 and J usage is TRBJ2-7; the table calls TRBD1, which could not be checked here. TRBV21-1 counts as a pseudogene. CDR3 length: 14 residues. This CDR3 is CASSKPYRVGEQYF. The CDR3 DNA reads TGTGCCAGCAGCAAACCATACAGGGTCGGCGAGCAGTACTTC.

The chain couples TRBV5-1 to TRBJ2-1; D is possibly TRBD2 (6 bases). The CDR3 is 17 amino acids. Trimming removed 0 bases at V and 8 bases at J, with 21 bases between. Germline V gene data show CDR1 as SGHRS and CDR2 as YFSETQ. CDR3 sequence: CASSLGSVARGWDEQFF. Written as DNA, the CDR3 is TGCGCCAGCAGCTTGGGGTCGGTGGCGCGGGGATGGGATGAGCAGTTCTTC. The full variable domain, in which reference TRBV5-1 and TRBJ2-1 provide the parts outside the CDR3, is KAGVTQTPRYLIKTRGQQVTLSCSPISGHRSVSWYQQTPGQGLQFLFEYFSETQRNKGNFPGRFSGRQFSNSRSEMNVSTLELGDSALYLCASSLGSVARGWDEQFFGPGTRLTVL.

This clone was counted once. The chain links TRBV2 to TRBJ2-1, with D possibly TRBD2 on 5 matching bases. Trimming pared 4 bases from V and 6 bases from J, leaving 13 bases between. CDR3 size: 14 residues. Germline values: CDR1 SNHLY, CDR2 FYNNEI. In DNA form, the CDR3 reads TGTGCCAGCAGTGTCTCCCAACTAGGCAATGAGCAGTTCTTC. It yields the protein CASSVSQLGNEQFF.

The CDR3 region has the DNA TGTGCCAGCAGGACAGCGGGAGGGGTTAGTAGTGAGCAGTTCTTC. This gives the protein CASRTAGGVSSEQFF. The rearrangement joins TRBV7-2 to TRBJ2-1; 10 bases agree with TRBD2. Germline V gene lookup returns CDR1 SGHTA and CDR2 FQGNSA. The CDR3 length is 15 residues. Germline trimming cut 6 bases from V and 9 bases from J; bases unmatched to any gene: 11.

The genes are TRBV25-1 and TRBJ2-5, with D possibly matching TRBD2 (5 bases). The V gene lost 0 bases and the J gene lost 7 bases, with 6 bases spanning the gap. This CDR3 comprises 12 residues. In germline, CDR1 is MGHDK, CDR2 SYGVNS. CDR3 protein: CASSEYAGTQYF. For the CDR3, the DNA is TGTGCCAGCAGTGAATATGCGGGGACCCAGTACTTC.

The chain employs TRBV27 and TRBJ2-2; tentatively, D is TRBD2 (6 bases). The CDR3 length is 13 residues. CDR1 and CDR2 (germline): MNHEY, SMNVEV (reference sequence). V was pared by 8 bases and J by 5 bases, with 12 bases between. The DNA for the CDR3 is TGTGCCAGCCGACTAGGGAGTACCGGGGAGCTGTTTTTT. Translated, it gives CASRLGSTGELFF.

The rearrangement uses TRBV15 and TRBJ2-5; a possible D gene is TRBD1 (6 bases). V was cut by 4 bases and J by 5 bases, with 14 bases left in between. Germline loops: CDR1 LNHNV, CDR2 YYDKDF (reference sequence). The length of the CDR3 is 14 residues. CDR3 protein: CATSKKQGSETQYF. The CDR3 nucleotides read TGTGCCACCAGCAAAAAACAGGGCTCGGAGACCCAGTACTTC.

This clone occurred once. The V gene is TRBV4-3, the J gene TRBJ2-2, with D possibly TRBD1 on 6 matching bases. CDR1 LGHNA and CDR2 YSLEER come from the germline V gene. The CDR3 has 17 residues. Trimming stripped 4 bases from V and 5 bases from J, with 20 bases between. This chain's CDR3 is CASSPGVSGTRTGELFF. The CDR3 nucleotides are TGCGCCAGCAGCCCAGGGGTCAGCGGAACACGGACCGGGGAGCTGTTTTTT.

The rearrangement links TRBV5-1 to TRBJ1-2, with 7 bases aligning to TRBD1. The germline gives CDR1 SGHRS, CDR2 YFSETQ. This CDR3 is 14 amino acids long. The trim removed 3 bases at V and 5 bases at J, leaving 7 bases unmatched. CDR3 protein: CASSSGQIPYGYTF. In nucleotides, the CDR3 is TGCGCCAGCAGCTCGGGACAGATTCCATATGGCTACACCTTC.

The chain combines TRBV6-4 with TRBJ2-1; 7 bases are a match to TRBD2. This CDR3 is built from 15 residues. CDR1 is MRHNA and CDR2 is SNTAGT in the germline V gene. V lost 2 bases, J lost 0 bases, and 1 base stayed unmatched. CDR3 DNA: TGTGCCAGCAGTGACGGCGGGAGCTCCTACAATGAGCAGTTCTTC. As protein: CASSDGGSSYNEQFF.

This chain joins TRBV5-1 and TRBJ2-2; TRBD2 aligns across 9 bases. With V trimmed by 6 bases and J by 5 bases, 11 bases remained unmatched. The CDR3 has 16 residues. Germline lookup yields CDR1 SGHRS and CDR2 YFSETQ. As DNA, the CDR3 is TGCGCCAGCAAGCTCCTTGCGGGAGGGCCAACCGGGGAGCTGTTTTTT. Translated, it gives CASKLLAGGPTGELFF.

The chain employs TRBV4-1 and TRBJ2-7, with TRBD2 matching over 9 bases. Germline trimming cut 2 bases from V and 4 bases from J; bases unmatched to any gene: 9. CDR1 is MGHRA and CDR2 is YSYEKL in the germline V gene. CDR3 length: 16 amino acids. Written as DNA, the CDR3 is TGCGCCAGCAGCCAATCCCCTATAGCGGGGGTATACGAGCAGTACTTC. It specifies CASSQSPIAGVYEQYF.

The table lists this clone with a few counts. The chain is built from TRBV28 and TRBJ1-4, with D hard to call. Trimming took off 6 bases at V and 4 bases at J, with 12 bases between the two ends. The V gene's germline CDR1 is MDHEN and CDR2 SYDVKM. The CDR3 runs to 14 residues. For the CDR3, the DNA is TGTGCCAGCAGCGCGGGCCCGCTTAATGAAAAACTGTTTTTT. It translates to CASSAGPLNEKLFF.

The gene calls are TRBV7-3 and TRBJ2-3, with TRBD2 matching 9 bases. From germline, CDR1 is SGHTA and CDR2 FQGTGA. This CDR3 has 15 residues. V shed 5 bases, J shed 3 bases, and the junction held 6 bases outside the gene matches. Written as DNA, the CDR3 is TGTGCCAGCAGCAGTAGCGGGAGTCTGACAGATACGCAGTATTTT. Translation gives CASSSSGSLTDTQYF.

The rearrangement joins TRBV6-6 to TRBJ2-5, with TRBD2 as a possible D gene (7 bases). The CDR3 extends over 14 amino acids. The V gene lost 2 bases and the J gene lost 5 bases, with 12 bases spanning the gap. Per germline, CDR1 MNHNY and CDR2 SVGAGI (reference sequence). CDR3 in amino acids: CASSYGGGGETQYF. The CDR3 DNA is TGTGCCAGCAGTTACGGGGGGGGCGGGGAGACCCAGTACTTC.

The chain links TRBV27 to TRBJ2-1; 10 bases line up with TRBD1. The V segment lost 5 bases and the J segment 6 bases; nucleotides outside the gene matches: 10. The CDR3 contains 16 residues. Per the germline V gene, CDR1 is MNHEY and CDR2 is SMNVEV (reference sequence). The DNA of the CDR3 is TGTGCCAGCAGTCCCAGGGACAGGGGTAGGGGCAATGAGCAGTTCTTC. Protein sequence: CASSPRDRGRGNEQFF.

The CDR3 spells CASSPMRLAGVYNEQFF. CDR3 bases: TGTGCCAGCAGCCCGATGAGACTAGCGGGAGTCTACAATGAGCAGTTCTTC. The genes are TRBV7-2 and TRBJ2-1; 12 positions agree with TRBD2. The V gene's germline CDR1 is SGHTA and CDR2 FQGNSA. Trimming removed 5 bases from V and 3 bases from J; junction bases left unmatched: 8. CDR3 length: 17 amino acids. The complete variable domain, with remaining parts taken from reference TRBV7-2 and TRBJ2-1, reads GAGVSQSPSNKVTEKGKDVELRCDPISGHTALYWYRQSLGQGLEFLIYFQGNSAPDKSGLPSDRFSAERTGGSVSTLTIQRTQQEDSAVYLCASSPMRLAGVYNEQFFGPGTRLTVL.

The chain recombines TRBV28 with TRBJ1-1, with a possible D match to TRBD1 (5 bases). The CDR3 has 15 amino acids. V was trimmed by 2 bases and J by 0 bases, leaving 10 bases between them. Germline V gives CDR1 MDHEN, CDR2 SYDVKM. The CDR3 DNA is TGTGCCAGCAGTTTAGTTCAGGGCATGAACACTGAAGCTTTCTTT. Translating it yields CASSLVQGMNTEAFF.

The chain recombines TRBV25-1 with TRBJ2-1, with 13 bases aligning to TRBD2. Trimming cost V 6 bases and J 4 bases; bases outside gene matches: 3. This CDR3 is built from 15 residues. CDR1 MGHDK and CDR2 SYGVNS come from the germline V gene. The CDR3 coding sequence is TGTGCCAGCAGCAAGGGACTAGCGGGGTACAATGAGCAGTTCTTC. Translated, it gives CASSKGLAGYNEQFF.

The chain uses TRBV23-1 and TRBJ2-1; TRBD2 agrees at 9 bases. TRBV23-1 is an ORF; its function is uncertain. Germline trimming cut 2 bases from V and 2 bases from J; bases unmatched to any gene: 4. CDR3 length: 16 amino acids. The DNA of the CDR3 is TGCGCCAGCAGTCAAAAGGGCGGGAGGGCCTACAATGAGCAGTTCTTC. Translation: CASSQKGGRAYNEQFF.

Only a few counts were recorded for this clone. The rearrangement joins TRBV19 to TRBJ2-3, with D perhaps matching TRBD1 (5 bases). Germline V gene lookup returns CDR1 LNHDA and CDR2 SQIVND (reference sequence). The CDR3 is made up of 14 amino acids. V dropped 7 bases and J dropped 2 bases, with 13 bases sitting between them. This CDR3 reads CASNQGRNTDTQYF. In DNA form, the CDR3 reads TGTGCCAGTAACCAGGGTCGGAACACAGATACGCAGTATTTT.

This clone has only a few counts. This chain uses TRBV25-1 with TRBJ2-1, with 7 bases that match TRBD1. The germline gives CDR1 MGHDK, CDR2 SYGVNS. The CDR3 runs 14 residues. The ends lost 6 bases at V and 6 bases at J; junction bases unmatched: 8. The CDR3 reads CASSIQTGFNEQFF. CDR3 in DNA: TGTGCCAGCAGCATACAGACAGGGTTCAATGAGCAGTTCTTC.

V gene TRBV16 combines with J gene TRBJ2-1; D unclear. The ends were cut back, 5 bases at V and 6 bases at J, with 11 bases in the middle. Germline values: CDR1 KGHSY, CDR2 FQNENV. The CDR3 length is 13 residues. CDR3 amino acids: CASSLDFGNEQFF. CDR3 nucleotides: TGTGCCAGCAGCTTAGACTTCGGCAATGAGCAGTTCTTC.